This T cell receptor beta chain emerged from a study of OX40 agonist ivuxolimab in advanced cancers. General study points: The study did not work out the antigen specificity of the expanded peripheral T cells. Dosing at 0.1 to 3.0 mg/kg was accompanied by clonal expansion of CD4+ and CD8+ blood T cells by week 6.

Here immunoSEQ multiplex PCR was the method, and the copy in TCRdb shows in-frame clones only, minus some. Here the sample spans more than 45,000 clones, around 82% being singletons. In the case of this clone: Its specificity is not known.

The CDR3 runs to 15 residues. V gave up 5 bases and J gave up 1 base, with 12 bases separating them. Germline assignment: CDR1 MNHEY and CDR2 SVGAGI. The clonotype comes from an adult with an advanced solid tumor such as melanoma, head and neck, liver or kidney cancer. The V gene is TRBV6-5, the J gene TRBJ1-5; D gene uncertain. The input for sequencing was CD4+ or CD8+ T cells sorted from blood, taken in a trial of the OX40 agonist ivuxolimab. CDR3 in DNA: TGTGCCAGCAGTCCCCAAAAGGGAAGCAATCAGCCCCAGCATTTT. Residues: CASSPQKGSNQPQHF.